This T cell receptor (beta chain) was sequenced for a study of blood T cell repertoires in COVID-19. Across the whole study: The United States, Italy and Spain were the sources of the acute and convalescent COVID-19 samples. Nucleic acid was either cDNA or gDNA, and it came from T cells, B-cell-depleted T cells, or PBMCs.

Study processing details: It was from reference gene primer amplification that nucleated cell counts were estimated. Only in-frame clones appear in the TCRdb table, and some are missing; sequencing was by immunoSEQ multiplex PCR. The V and J calls and clone size come from that table; D and trimming were worked out from the DNA. This repertoire shows 63,000 or so clones, around 92% found once; its top ten account for roughly 1.4%. The CDR3 spans 16 residues. CDR1 is MNHNS and CDR2 is SASEGT in the germline V gene. V lost 2 bases and J 3 bases, leaving 14 bases between the germline ends. This clone came up once.

The specimen was peripheral blood. The chain is built from TRBV6-1 and TRBJ2-1, with a tentative D call TRBD2 (6 bases). The source of this sequence is a man in his fifties or sixties with acute or convalescent COVID-19. This chain's CDR3 is CASSERVGGYYNEQFF. Written as DNA, the CDR3 is TGTGCCAGCAGTGAACGAGTTGGAGGGTACTACAATGAGCAGTTCTTC.